This note documents a single T cell receptor (beta chain) sequence. There is no known antigen for this receptor. Nothing much larger sits one base from this clone, and base qualities are not available. Patients with autoimmune disease history or receiving systemic immunosuppression were excluded from the trial. In every dose cohort, peripheral blood was drawn for TCR sequencing at baseline, cycle 4 day 1, and cycle 7 day 1. Samples were obtained from an open-label, multicenter, first-in-human phase I dose-escalation trial of ivuxolimab. The trial enrolled adults with locally advanced or metastatic head and neck squamous cell, hepatocellular, melanoma or renal cell carcinoma. Before TCR sequencing, CD4+ T cells and CD8+ T cells were sorted from peripheral blood as separate populations. The sample comes from a study of OX40 agonist ivuxolimab in advanced cancers. With regard to the full study: Ivuxolimab was an agonistic, fully human IgG2 monoclonal antibody directed against OX40 (CD134), a costimulatory receptor. In the dose-escalation cohort, around four fifths of patients were male, and the mean age was roughly 60 years with a range of about 20 to 79. Patients were allowed to have had prior anti-PD-1, anti-PD-L1 or anti-CTLA-4 therapy, and 30% to 50% of the dose-escalation patients had previously received checkpoint inhibitors. Peripheral TCRbeta sequencing aimed to test whether ivuxolimab altered TCR sequence diversity and caused clonal T-cell expansion. Intravenous ivuxolimab was administered to patients every 2 weeks at six dose levels: 0.01, 0.1, 0.3, 1.5, 3 and 10 mg/kg. Of the approximately 50 patients in dose escalation, 19 had hepatocellular carcinoma, about 15 had melanoma, 9 had renal cell carcinoma and 9 had head and neck cancer. Partial responses occurred in three dose-escalation patients: two with cutaneous melanoma and one with hepatocellular carcinoma. The paper reports the monotherapy dose-escalation portion (N of about 50 patients) of the phase I ivuxolimab trial. Study-wide conclusions, independent of this receptor: Antigen specificity was not determined for the clonally expanded peripheral T cells. At doses of 0.1 to 3.0 mg/kg, clonal expansion of both CD4+ and CD8+ blood T cells was observed from baseline to week 6. On average, CD8+ T cells showed more expanded clones than CD4+ T cells after ivuxolimab. In the 0.1-3.0 mg/kg groups, partial responders had among the lowest normalized peripheral clonal expansion, particularly in CD8+ T cells. Low levels of normalized T-cell clonal expansion were also seen in some patients who did not respond.

For sequencing of the TCRbeta CDR3 region, genomic DNA was extracted from the sorted cells. The immunoSEQ Assay was used for sequencing of TCRbeta CDR3 regions. TCRdb retrieved this table from immuneACCESS and kept in-frame rearrangements only. Not all clones are present; in checked studies, unresolved V genes account for under half, and no reason is known for the remainder. In all, the sample holds some 49,000 clones, and less than 90% of those were seen once. The top ten clones comprise roughly half of the sample. The CDR3 spans 15 residues, from the cysteine through the phenylalanine. CDR3 DNA only is kept here, 45 bases in frame from base 1. Ends trimmed: V by 4 bases, J by 2 bases; bases unmatched to a gene: 7. CDR1 and CDR2 were assigned from the germline V gene as SGHRS and YFSETQ.

The receptor's source is an adult with an advanced solid tumor such as melanoma, head and neck, liver or kidney cancer. The sequencing here drew on CD4+ or CD8+ T cells sorted from blood, taken in a trial of the OX40 agonist ivuxolimab. This chain joins TRBV5-1 to TRBJ2-7; TRBD1 lines up with 9 middle nucleotides. The CDR3 loop reads CASSPRDRAPYEQYF. The bases are TGCGCCAGCAGCCCGAGGGACAGGGCCCCCTACGAGCAGTACTTC.